Following are 25 T cell receptor beta chains from one sample sequenced in a study of Graves' ophthalmopathy and Graves' hyperthyroidism. Amplification of TCR beta CDR3 regions used RNA transcripts. RT-PCR was first run with HTBI primers, then multiplex PCR in a second round. From the multiplex PCR reads, TCRdb called clonotypes with MiXCR, one entry per CDR3 protein. The sample holds 210,000 or so distinct CDR3 sequences, 25% to 30% seen once. Sample: peripheral blood. The receptors were sampled from a man aged 50 to 60 with Graves' ophthalmopathy.

This clonotype was seen at least ten times. The CDR3 is CAWSTKSGTYEQYF. In DNA form, the CDR3 reads TGTGCCTGGAGTACGAAAAGCGGCACCTACGAGCAGTACTTC. The chain links TRBV30 to TRBJ2-7, with D perhaps TRBD2 (5 bases). Germline V gives CDR1 GTSNPN, CDR2 SVGIG (reference sequence). V lost 2 bases and J lost 2, with 13 bases in between. The CDR3 has 14 residues.

This clonotype was counted many times. The CDR3 sequence is CASSRNRDRDYEQYF. DNA of the CDR3: TGTGCCAGCAGCCGTAACCGGGACAGAGATTACGAGCAGTACTTC. The chain uses TRBV7-8 and TRBJ2-7; 7 positions agree with TRBD1. With V trimmed by 5 bases and J by 4 bases, 11 bases remained unmatched. The CDR3 contains 15 residues. Germline-derived CDR1 and CDR2 are SGHVS and FQNEAQ.

This clonotype has ten or more counts. The chain is built from TRBV12-3 or TRBV12-4 and TRBJ2-2; maybe TRBD2 (5 bases). Trimming took off 7 bases at V and 6 bases at J, with 9 bases between the two ends. This CDR3 spans 12 amino acids. The DNA for the CDR3 is TGTGCCAGCACCTGGGGAGCCGGGGAGCTGTTTTTT. Protein sequence: CASTWGAGELFF.

CDR3: CASRPDRDTGELFF. DNA for the CDR3: TGTGCCAGCAGGCCAGACAGGGACACCGGGGAGCTGTTTTTT. This chain links TRBV6-2 or TRBV6-3 with TRBJ2-2, with 7 nucleotides matching TRBD1. The length of the CDR3 is 14 residues. V shed 6 bases, J shed 3 bases, and the junction held 4 bases outside the gene matches. CDR1 is MNHEY, CDR2 SVGEGT, per germline.

V is TRBV6-1 and J is TRBJ2-7; TRBD1 agrees at 7 bases. V lost 6 bases to trimming and J lost 2 bases; unmatched junction nucleotides: 4. This CDR3 has 13 residues. Germline V CDR1 and CDR2: MNHNS, SASEGT. CDR3 in amino acids: CASSRQGTYEQYF. CDR3 in DNA: TGTGCCAGCAGCAGACAGGGAACCTACGAGCAGTACTTC.

This clonotype was found many times. This sequence joins TRBV12-3 or TRBV12-4 and TRBJ2-2; TRBD2 agrees at 16 bases. The V gene end was trimmed by 6 bases and the J gene end by 6 bases; junction bases not matched to a gene: 7. The CDR3 has 17 residues. The CDR3 nucleotides are TGTGCCAGCAGCAACTCGGGACTAGCGGGAGGGTCCGGGGAGCTGTTTTTT. Its protein is CASSNSGLAGGSGELFF.

The CDR3 spells CASRTATLGPYGYTF. The CDR3 DNA sequence: TGTGCCAGCAGAACAGCGACTTTAGGCCCCTATGGCTACACCTTC. The chain is built from TRBV28 and TRBJ1-2; D remains ambiguous. CDR3 length: 15 amino acids. The germline V and J ends were trimmed by 6 bases and 4 bases, with 18 bases remaining between them. Germline CDR1 reads MDHEN; CDR2 reads SYDVKM.

This clonotype was counted at least ten times. The chain couples TRBV28 to TRBJ2-7; a possible D gene is TRBD2 (5 bases). Trimming stripped 6 bases from V and 0 bases from J, with 12 bases between. Germline V CDR1 and CDR2: MDHEN, SYDVKM. The CDR3 runs to 14 residues. In DNA, the CDR3 is TGTGCCAGCAGCTCCAGTGGGAGCTCCTACGAGCAGTACTTC. Its translation: CASSSSGSSYEQYF.

This clonotype was found many times. This chain joins TRBV6-1 and TRBJ2-7; TRBD1 aligns across 7 bases. The CDR3 covers 15 residues. CDR1 is MNHNS and CDR2 is SASEGT in the germline V gene. J lost 6 bases, V lost 2 bases, and 10 bases had no gene match. As DNA, the CDR3 is TGTGCCAGCAGTGAACGACAGGGCCTTTATTTCGAGCAGTACTTC. Its protein is CASSERQGLYFEQYF.

This clonotype was seen ten or more times. The J gene is TRBJ2-5, the V gene TRBV4-1; 7 bases map to TRBD2. After removal of 3 bases from V and 3 bases from J, the junction contained 7 bases not matched to a gene. Germline CDR1 and CDR2: MGHRA and YSYEKL. The CDR3 is 15 amino acids. In DNA, the CDR3 is TGCGCCAGCAGCCATTCGGATCTAGCGGAAGAGACCCAGTACTTC. Translated, it gives CASSHSDLAEETQYF.

This clonotype was found many times. The chain carries TRBV7-9 and TRBJ1-2; D gene uncertain. The CDR3 is 11 amino acids. The V and J ends lost 11 bases and 6 bases respectively, with 13 bases between them. Germline V gene sequence: CDR1 SEHNR, CDR2 FQNEAQ (reference sequence). The DNA of the CDR3 is TGTGCCGGCGAGGCGGCAGATGGCTACACCTTC. It translates to CAGEAADGYTF.

On this clonotype: Sequence at one end of the junction differs from germline and may be a read error. The rearrangement uses TRBV28 and TRBJ2-7; 9 positions agree with TRBD1. Germline CDR1 reads MDHEN; CDR2 reads SYDVKM. This CDR3 spans 16 amino acids. The CDR3 loop reads CASSLRARQGGYKQYF. The CDR3 DNA sequence: TGTGCCAGCAGTTTAAGGGCCAGACAGGGGGGCTACAAGCAGTACTTC.

This clonotype was seen a handful of times. This chain links TRBV6-1 with TRBJ1-5, with D possibly TRBD1 on 5 matching bases. The V gene's germline CDR1 is MNHNS and CDR2 SASEGT. Trimming cost V 7 bases and J 9 bases, with 16 bases left between them. The CDR3 consists of 13 residues. CDR3 bases: TGTGCCAGCACGGGTAGGGACCTGGGGCCCCAGCATTTT. It translates to CASTGRDLGPQHF.

This clonotype was observed at least ten times. The chain combines TRBV20-1 with TRBJ2-7; a possible D gene is TRBD1 (6 bases). The CDR3 sequence is 14 residues long. Trimming removed 5 bases from V and 3 bases from J, with 17 bases in between. CDR1 and CDR2 from the germline V gene are DFQATT and SNEGSKA (reference sequence). CDR3 nucleotide sequence: TGCAGTGCTGCTAACCGGGACAAAGTCTACGAGCAGTACTTC. Translated: CSAANRDKVYEQYF.

This clonotype has a count of ten or more. The chain is built from TRBV6-5 and TRBJ2-5, with unresolved D. Germline V gene sequence: CDR1 MNHEY, CDR2 SVGAGI. V was clipped by 2 bases and J by 2 bases, with 6 bases between them. This CDR3 contains 13 residues. The CDR3 DNA follows: TGTGCCAGCAGTTACGGTAATCAAGAGACCCAGTACTTC. Amino acid sequence: CASSYGNQETQYF.

Ten or more counts support this clonotype. This sequence joins TRBV30 and TRBJ1-1; D uncertain. This CDR3 contains 13 residues. Germline values: CDR1 GTSNPN, CDR2 SVGIG (reference sequence). Trimming cost V 0 bases and J 1 base, with 6 bases left between them. The DNA of the CDR3 is TGTGCCTGGAGTGTTAACAGGAACACTGAAGCTTTCTTT. This gives the protein CAWSVNRNTEAFF.

This chain uses TRBV27 with TRBJ2-5; 11 bases fit TRBD2. Germline V gene lookup returns CDR1 MNHEY and CDR2 SMNVEV (reference sequence). The ends lost 6 bases at V and 5 bases at J; junction bases unmatched: 8. The CDR3 length is 15 residues. The CDR3 is CASRDVAGGRETQYF. In nucleotides, the CDR3 is TGTGCCAGCAGAGACGTAGCGGGAGGGCGTGAGACCCAGTACTTC.

This clonotype has at least ten counts. The CDR3 spells CASSASIGGGTDTQYF. In DNA form, the CDR3 reads TGTGCCAGCAGCGCGTCAATAGGGGGGGGCACAGATACGCAGTATTTT. The chain links TRBV12-3 or TRBV12-4 to TRBJ2-3; tentatively, D is TRBD2 (7 bases). The CDR3 totals 16 residues. V was trimmed by 6 bases and J by 1 base, leaving 17 bases between them.

Ten or more counts support this clonotype. V gene TRBV27 combines with J gene TRBJ2-5, with D possibly TRBD1 on 5 matching bases. The germline CDR1 and CDR2 sequences are MNHEY and SMNVEV (reference sequence). V was shortened by 5 bases and J by 2 bases, with 15 bases between the two germline ends. The CDR3 has 15 residues. For the CDR3, the DNA is TGTGCCAGCAGTCCGATGCAGGGTTCACAAGAGACCCAGTACTTC. Amino acids: CASSPMQGSQETQYF.

Ten or more counts support this clonotype. This chain joins TRBV19 and TRBJ1-5; a possible D gene is TRBD1 (5 bases). Germline values: CDR1 LNHDA, CDR2 SQIVND (reference sequence). The V gene lost 4 bases and the J gene lost 2 bases, with 15 bases spanning the gap. This CDR3 comprises 16 residues. The CDR3 loop is CASSTSVGTGNQPQHF. DNA of the CDR3: TGTGCCAGTAGTACCTCGGTAGGGACCGGCAATCAGCCCCAGCATTTT.

There are many counts of this clonotype. The genes are TRBV11-2 and TRBJ2-5; D not resolved. V was trimmed by 3 bases and J by 6 bases, leaving 5 bases between them. Germline CDR1 reads SGHAT; CDR2 reads FQNNGV. This CDR3 comprises 11 residues. CDR3 bases: TGTGCCAGCAGCTTCGGGCAGACCCAGTACTTC. It is translated as CASSFGQTQYF.

This clonotype was detected ten times or more. The genes are TRBV7-3 and TRBJ1-1, with D uncertain. In germline, CDR1 is SGHTA, CDR2 FQGTGA. V was pared by 1 base and J by 3 bases, with 6 bases between. This CDR3 has 13 residues. CDR3 loop: CASSLIEHTEAFF. In DNA, the CDR3 is TGTGCCAGCAGCTTAATCGAGCACACTGAAGCTTTCTTT.

The genes are TRBV11-2 and TRBJ2-7; 7 bases are a match to TRBD2. V shed 1 base, J shed 2 bases, and the junction held 11 bases outside the gene matches. This CDR3 spans 17 amino acids. Germline V gene lookup returns CDR1 SGHAT and CDR2 FQNNGV. Here the CDR3 reads CASSLVWRESLPYEQYF. The CDR3 nucleotides read TGTGCCAGCAGCTTAGTATGGCGGGAGTCCTTACCCTACGAGCAGTACTTC.

J is TRBJ1-2 and V is TRBV6-4; 7 positions match TRBD1. Trimming removed 5 bases from V and 4 bases from J; junction bases left unmatched: 10. CDR3 size: 15 residues. The germline CDR1 and CDR2 sequences are MRHNA and SNTAGT. CDR3 DNA sequence: TGTGCCAGCAGTCCTCTATTCGGGACAGCCTATGGCTACACCTTC. Protein: CASSPLFGTAYGYTF.

The gene calls are TRBV6-1 and TRBJ1-5, with unresolved D. CDR3 length equals 14 residues. The germline V gene encodes CDR1 MNHNS and CDR2 SASEGT. V was cut by 5 bases and J by 1 base, with 9 bases left in between. CDR3 region: CASSQNRSNQPQHF. The CDR3 DNA is TGTGCCAGCAGTCAGAATAGGAGCAATCAGCCCCAGCATTTT.